The 30 T cell receptor beta chains in this list originate from one sample, sequenced in a study of Tregs in tolerant kidney transplant recipients. Sequencing used immunoSEQ multiplex PCR; TCRdb keeps in-frame clones, though not all of them. This sample's table has tens of thousands of clones. Sequences were derived from CD8+ T cells from blood, sampled before the transplant. These receptors all stem from a human donor who received a combined kidney and bone marrow transplant.

A word on this clone: The read finishes 3 residues shy of the CDR3 end, and the germline J gene is used to complete it. The rearrangement links TRBV30 to TRBJ1-2; a weak D match, TRBD1 (6 bases). The CDR3 runs 12 residues. Between the trimmed V and J ends, which lost 7 bases and 1 base, there was a span of 10 bases. Germline-derived CDR1 and CDR2 are GTSNPN and SVGIG (reference sequence). Incomplete CDR3 DNA: TGTGCCTACACGGACAGTAACTATGGC. It yields the protein CAYTDSNYG. The full CDR3 sequence reads CAYTDSNYGYTF. Filled out from reference TRBV30 and TRBJ1-2, the complete variable domain reads SQTIHQWPATLVQPVGSPLSLECTVEGTSNPNLYWYRQAAGRGLQLLFYSVGIGQISSEVPQNLSASRPQDRQFILSSKKLLLSDSGFYLCAYTDSNYGYTFGSGTRLTVV.

Concerning this clone itself: The read is 3 residues too short to cover the CDR3 end, so that end is filled in from the germline J gene. The chain is built from TRBV20-1 and TRBJ2-1; no clear D. The CDR3 is 13 amino acids. Germline CDR1 and CDR2: DFQATT and SNEGSKA (reference sequence). V was trimmed by 1 base and J by 3 bases, leaving 7 bases between them. Here the CDR3 reads CSARGQIYNEQFF. CDR3 DNA (partial): TGCAGTGCTAGAGGTCAGATCTACAATGAG.

A note on this clone: The read gets to within 3 residues of the CDR3 end, and the germline J gene fills in the rest. V usage is TRBV5-8 and J usage is TRBJ2-7; a possible D gene is TRBD2 (5 bases). Germline CDR1 SGHTS, CDR2 YDEGEE. Deletions cut 1 base from V and 0 bases from J, with 11 bases between. The CDR3 loop spans 15 amino acids. The covered CDR3 bases are TGTGCCAGCAGCTTGTTCGCCGGGGTCTCCTACGAG. This gives the protein CASSLFAGVSYE. The CDR3 in its entirety is CASSLFAGVSYEQYF.

About this clone itself: Read sequence stops 3 residues before the CDR3 end, and the germline J gene provides the missing end. The chain recombines TRBV6-2 or TRBV6-3 with TRBJ2-1; the match to TRBD1 covers 8 bases. Germline CDR1 is MNHEY and CDR2 is SVGEGT. This CDR3 is built from 14 residues. The V segment lost 7 bases and the J segment 2 bases; nucleotides outside the gene matches: 4. The covered CDR3 bases are TGTGCCAGCACCCGGACAGGGACCTACAATGAG. Protein sequence: CASTRTGTYNE. The whole CDR3 protein reads CASTRTGTYNEQFF.

Worth noting for this clone: The read gets to within 3 residues of the CDR3 end, and the germline J gene fills in the rest. This chain joins TRBV7-2 and TRBJ2-6; D is possibly TRBD2 (6 bases). The germline V gene has CDR1 SGHTA and CDR2 FQGNSA. The CDR3 extends over 12 amino acids. The sequenced CDR3 bases are TGTGCCAGCAGCTTAGTGGGGGGAGTC. It yields the protein CASSLVGGV. The CDR3 in its entirety is CASSLVGGVLTF.

Turning to this clone: Read coverage stops 3 residues before the CDR3 terminus; the germline J gene supplies the remainder. The genes are TRBV4-2 and TRBJ1-4; tentative D call: TRBD1 (5 bases). Germline lookup yields CDR1 LGHNA and CDR2 YNFKEQ. The germline V and J ends were trimmed by 1 base and 0 bases, with 9 bases remaining between them. CDR3 length: 16 residues. This CDR3 reads CASSQGRAATNEKLFF. The DNA read from the CDR3 is TGTGCCAGCAGCCAAGGCAGGGCAGCAACTAATGAAAAA.

CDR3 DNA (partial): TGTGCCAGCAGCGGTCTAGCGGGAGTGTACAATGAG. The encoded protein is CASSGLAGVYNE. The whole CDR3 reads CASSGLAGVYNEQFF. The chain carries TRBV7-3 and TRBJ2-1; 10 positions match TRBD2. The read ends 3 residues early relative to the CDR3; the germline J gene fills the gap. The CDR3 runs to 15 residues. V shed 5 bases and J 4 bases; nucleotides not matched to a gene: 5. Germline CDR1 and CDR2: SGHTA and FQGTGA.

Concerning this clone itself: Read data end 3 residues before the CDR3 end; the end is taken from the germline J gene. J is TRBJ1-3 and V is TRBV7-9; D unresolved. The germline gives CDR1 SEHNR, CDR2 FQNEAQ (reference sequence). CDR3 length: 11 amino acids. This CDR3 is CASSRLVSIYF. The CDR3 bases that were read are TGTGCCAGCAGCAGACTAGTTTCG.

On this clone: The CDR3 extends 3 residues past the end of the read, so its final part is completed from the germline J gene. The chain is built from TRBV20-1 and TRBJ2-7; TRBD2 matches 9 bases. Per the germline V gene, CDR1 is DFQATT and CDR2 is SNEGSKA (reference sequence). V was pared by 6 bases and J by 6 bases, with 12 bases of the junction left unmatched. There are 14 residues in the CDR3. CDR3 DNA (partial): TGCAGTGCCCCAAATTGGCGGGAGGGCCGCGAG. Its protein product is CSAPNWREGRE. The whole CDR3 protein is CSAPNWREGREQYF.

With respect to this clone: The CDR3 goes on 3 residues after the read ends, and that part is filled in from the germline J gene. The rearrangement links TRBV7-9 to TRBJ1-2, with 7 bases identical to TRBD1. J gave up 7 bases and V 7 bases, and 6 bases lay outside the gene matches. The CDR3 sequence is 12 residues long. Germline V lookup: CDR1 SEHNR, CDR2 FQNEAQ (reference sequence). CDR3 DNA (partial): TGTGCCAGCAACCAGGGGGAAGGTGGC. It yields the protein CASNQGEGG. In full, the CDR3 reads CASNQGEGGYTF.

Note on this clone: The CDR3 is cut off 3 residues early in the read; its end comes from the germline J gene. This sequence joins TRBV7-9 and TRBJ2-1; 9 positions agree with TRBD2. Germline CDR1 reads SEHNR; CDR2 reads FQNEAQ (reference sequence). There are 13 residues in the CDR3. J lost 7 bases, V lost 7 bases, and 5 bases had no gene match. CDR3 DNA, as far as it was read: TGTGCCAGCATCGAGGGACTAGCAAATGAG. This codes for CASIEGLANE. The CDR3 as a whole reads CASIEGLANEQFF.

Points on this clone: Sequencing ends 3 residues short of the CDR3 end; the germline J gene provides the rest. The chain recombines TRBV7-8 with TRBJ2-5; 8 nucleotides line up with TRBD2. J lost 1 base, V lost 5 bases, and 9 bases had no gene match. The V gene's germline CDR1 is SGHVS and CDR2 FQNEAQ. CDR3 length equals 16 residues. The sequenced part of the CDR3 DNA is TGTGCCAGCAGCCGTAGACTAGCGAGCTTCCAAGAGACC. Translated, it gives CASSRRLASFQET. The full CDR3 reads CASSRRLASFQETQYF.

A remark on this clone: The read terminates 3 residues ahead of where the CDR3 ends, so the germline J gene completes it. This sequence joins TRBV28 and TRBJ2-3; D is undetermined. Between the trimmed V and J ends, which lost 5 bases and 2 bases, there was a span of 14 bases. This CDR3 contains 15 residues. Germline CDR1 and CDR2: MDHEN and SYDVKM. Partial CDR3 DNA: TGTGCCAGCAGTCAAACGCGATACTCCACAGATACG. Protein: CASSQTRYSTDT. The full CDR3 reads CASSQTRYSTDTQYF.

Points on this clone: From the germline J gene comes the end of the CDR3, since the read stops 3 residues before it. This chain connects TRBV5-1 to TRBJ2-7, with TRBD1 as a possible D gene (6 bases). CDR1 is SGHRS and CDR2 is YFSETQ in the germline V gene. The V end was cut by 0 bases, the J end by 6 bases, with 16 bases between. This CDR3 is 15 amino acids long. The CDR3 sequence: CASSLAAGGLPEQYF. The CDR3 bases that were read are TGCGCCAGCAGCTTGGCCGCTGGGGGCTTGCCCGAG.

Concerning this clone: The read falls 3 residues short of the CDR3 end, and the missing part is taken from the germline J gene. The chain links TRBV19 to TRBJ1-4; TRBD1 aligns across 10 bases. The germline V gene has CDR1 LNHDA and CDR2 SQIVND (reference sequence). After removal of 5 bases from V and 6 bases from J, the junction contained 6 bases not matched to a gene. The CDR3 runs 15 residues. The CDR3 spells CASSPWDRGDEKLFF. The sequenced CDR3 bases are TGTGCCAGTAGTCCCTGGGACAGGGGAGATGAAAAA.

Note on this clone: The read is 3 residues too short to cover the CDR3 end, so that end is filled in from the germline J gene. The chain couples TRBV20-1 to TRBJ2-2; D is perhaps TRBD2 (7 bases). Germline loops: CDR1 DFQATT, CDR2 SNEGSKA (reference sequence). V was cut by 0 bases and J by 5 bases, with 22 bases left in between. This CDR3 is 18 amino acids long. The CDR3 loop reads CSARDLGGGARGTGELFF. The CDR3 DNA, read in part, is TGCAGTGCTAGAGATTTGGGAGGGGGGGCTCGAGGGACCGGGGAG.

Comment on this clone: The read terminates 3 residues ahead of where the CDR3 ends, so the germline J gene completes it. The rearrangement uses TRBV6-2 or TRBV6-3 and TRBJ1-5, with D possibly being TRBD1 (6 bases). V was shortened by 2 bases and J by 4 bases, with 12 bases between the two germline ends. Germline V gene data show CDR1 as MNHEY and CDR2 as SVGEGT. The CDR3 has 15 residues. The DNA read from the CDR3 is TGTGCCAGCAGTTACGAGGACAGTTCTAATCAGCCC. Translated: CASSYEDSSNQP. The whole CDR3 protein reads CASSYEDSSNQPQHF.

Concerning this clone itself: The read ends 3 residues shy of where the CDR3 ends; the end is completed using the germline J gene. The chain employs TRBV2 and TRBJ2-7, with 11 bases fitting TRBD1. The CDR3 is 16 amino acids. Germline lookup yields CDR1 SNHLY and CDR2 FYNNEI. V trimming: 5 bases; J trimming: 1 base; junction bases outside the gene matches: 7. CDR3 sequence reads: CASSQWTGGISYEQYF. The CDR3 bases that were read are TGTGCCAGCAGTCAATGGACAGGGGGCATTTCCTACGAG.

The CDR3 DNA, read in part, is TGTGCCAGCAGCCCCAGGACTAGCAACACCGGGGAG. This translates into CASSPRTSNTGE. The whole CDR3 is CASSPRTSNTGELFF. The chain has TRBV13 and TRBJ2-2, with 8 bases fitting TRBD2. Read data end 3 residues before the CDR3 end; the end is taken from the germline J gene. Per the germline V gene, CDR1 is PRHDT and CDR2 is FYEKMQ (reference sequence). The CDR3 spans 15 residues. V was pared by 5 bases and J by 2 bases, with 4 bases of the junction left unmatched.

As concerns this clone: The read terminates 3 residues ahead of where the CDR3 ends, so the germline J gene completes it. V usage is TRBV5-6 and J usage is TRBJ2-3; D gene unclear. The germline gives CDR1 SGHDT, CDR2 YYEEEE. Trimming stripped 0 bases from V and 0 bases from J, with 8 bases between. CDR3 length equals 15 residues. CDR3 in amino acids: CASSLAGGSTDTQYF. The CDR3 DNA, read in part, is TGTGCCAGCAGCTTGGCCGGCGGCAGCACAGATACG. Together with reference TRBV5-6 and TRBJ2-3, the CDR3 gives the full variable domain: DAGVTQSPTHLIKTRGQQVTLRCSPKSGHDTVSWYQQALGQGPQFIFQYYEEEERQRGNFPDRFSGHQFPNYSSELNVNALLLGDSALYLCASSLAGGSTDTQYFGPGTRLTVL.

A remark on this clone: The CDR3 end is not reached by the read, which stops 3 residues before it; the germline J gene fills it in. The rearrangement joins TRBV10-3 to TRBJ2-7, with 11 positions matching TRBD1. The V gene end was trimmed by 10 bases and the J gene end by 6 bases; junction bases not matched to a gene: 8. Germline lookup yields CDR1 ENHRY and CDR2 SYGVKD. The length of the CDR3 is 13 residues. The CDR3: CATNPDRGREQYF. CDR3 DNA, as far as it was read: TGTGCCACCAACCCGGACAGGGGGCGCGAG.

Comment on this clone: The CDR3 end falls 3 residues outside the read, so it is completed with the germline J gene. J is TRBJ2-7 and V is TRBV19, with 11 bases lining up with TRBD2. CDR1 is LNHDA and CDR2 is SQIVND in the germline V gene (reference sequence). The length of the CDR3 is 15 residues. V was pared by 1 base and J by 5 bases, with 4 bases of the junction left unmatched. Incomplete CDR3 DNA: TGTGCCAGTAGTATAGTCACTAGCGGGAGTAACGAG. Amino acids: CASSIVTSGSNE. The CDR3, in full, reads CASSIVTSGSNEQYF. Complete variable domain (other parts from reference TRBV19 and TRBJ2-7): DGGITQSPKYLFRKEGQNVTLSCEQNLNHDAMYWYRQDPGQGLRLIYYSQIVNDFQKGDIAEGYSVSREKKESFPLTVTSAQKNPTAFYLCASSIVTSGSNEQYFGPGTRLTVT.

With regard to this clone: The CDR3 goes on 3 residues after the read ends, and that part is filled in from the germline J gene. V is TRBV13 and J is TRBJ2-3, with 12 positions matching TRBD2. From germline, CDR1 is PRHDT and CDR2 FYEKMQ (reference sequence). V trimming: 5 bases; J trimming: 4 bases; junction bases outside the gene matches: 7. The CDR3 runs to 16 residues. This CDR3 reads CASSPTSGRFPDTQYF. CDR3 DNA (partial): TGTGCCAGCAGCCCGACTAGCGGGAGATTCCCAGATACG.

Notes on this clone: The read stops 3 residues short of the end of the CDR3; the missing end is completed from the germline J gene. The chain combines TRBV5-1 with TRBJ2-1; TRBD2 matches 10 bases. The CDR3 spans 16 residues. Germline V gives CDR1 SGHRS, CDR2 YFSETQ. Trimming at V came to 3 bases and at J to 4 bases, leaving 7 bases not matched to a gene. The covered CDR3 bases are TGCGCCAGCAGCTGGGGGCTAGCGGGAGAGTACAATGAG. This sequence encodes CASSWGLAGEYNE. The whole CDR3 protein reads CASSWGLAGEYNEQFF. Filled out from reference TRBV5-1 and TRBJ2-1, the complete variable domain reads KAGVTQTPRYLIKTRGQQVTLSCSPISGHRSVSWYQQTPGQGLQFLFEYFSETQRNKGNFPGRFSGRQFSNSRSEMNVSTLELGDSALYLCASSWGLAGEYNEQFFGPGTRLTVL.

With respect to this clone: The read halts 3 residues ahead of the CDR3 end, with the missing end drawn from the germline J gene. The chain employs TRBV12-3 or TRBV12-4 and TRBJ2-7; the D is unclear. The CDR3 extends over 11 amino acids. Trimming stripped 3 bases from V and 3 bases from J, with 3 bases between. CDR3 protein: CASSFGYEQYF. CDR3 DNA (partial): TGTGCCAGCAGTTTCGGCTACGAG.

CDR3 amino acids: CSVPAGRPPQHF. The DNA read from the CDR3 is TGCAGCGTCCCAGCGGGAAGGCCCCCC. The chain recombines TRBV29-1 with TRBJ1-5; the D is unclear. Read data end 3 residues before the CDR3 end; the end is taken from the germline J gene. Looked up from germline, CDR1 is SQVTM and CDR2 is ANQGSEA. CDR3 length: 12 amino acids.

Worth noting for this clone: The read terminates 3 residues before the CDR3 end, so the remaining end is supplied by the germline J gene. The chain is built from TRBV7-2 and TRBJ2-7; D possibly corresponds to TRBD1 (5 bases). The CDR3 length is 13 residues. Germline V gene lookup returns CDR1 SGHTA and CDR2 FQGNSA. V lost 10 bases, J lost 0 bases, and 13 bases lay in between. The part of the CDR3 DNA that was read is TGTGCCATCCGACAGCTCAGCTCCTACGAG. It specifies CAIRQLSSYE. The CDR3 reads in full as CAIRQLSSYEQYF.

Comment on this clone: The CDR3 goes on 3 residues after the read ends, and that part is filled in from the germline J gene. The genes are TRBV6-2 or TRBV6-3 and TRBJ2-7, with 8 bases aligning to TRBD2. Germline V lookup: CDR1 MNHEY, CDR2 SVGEGT. The trim removed 6 bases at V and 3 bases at J, leaving 7 bases unmatched. The CDR3 totals 14 residues. CDR3 DNA (partial): TGTGCCAGCAGCCCACTAGCGGCTTTCTACGAG. Translating it yields CASSPLAAFYE. The full CDR3 is CASSPLAAFYEQYF.

Points on this clone: Read sequence stops 3 residues before the CDR3 end, and the germline J gene provides the missing end. The J gene is TRBJ2-7, the V gene TRBV19; D possibly corresponds to TRBD1 (6 bases). CDR1 is LNHDA, CDR2 SQIVND, per germline (reference sequence). V was pared by 1 base and J by 2 bases, with 9 bases between. The CDR3 is 14 amino acids. This CDR3 reads CASSIAGATYEQYF. The CDR3 DNA, read in part, is TGTGCCAGTAGTATAGCAGGGGCTACCTACGAG.

For this clone: The read finishes 3 residues shy of the CDR3 end, and the germline J gene is used to complete it. The chain employs TRBV20-1 and TRBJ2-7; 8 positions agree with TRBD1. CDR1 DFQATT and CDR2 SNEGSKA come from the germline V gene (reference sequence). CDR3 size: 15 residues. V trimming: 2 bases; J trimming: 2 bases; junction bases outside the gene matches: 8. The CDR3 bases that were read are TGCAGTGCTAGACAACCGGGACAGGAAACCTACGAG. Its translation is CSARQPGQETYE. The complete CDR3 sequence is CSARQPGQETYEQYF.